This T cell receptor (beta chain) was found in a study of cytomegalovirus exposure and HLA in healthy donors. In the study overall: Out of fewer than 500 genotyped donors, 81% belonged to the Caucasian-associated ancestry cluster.

The V and J ends lost 6 bases and 6 bases, in that order; junction bases with no gene match: 11. CDR3 length: 15 amino acids. Germline CDR1 is MNHEY and CDR2 is SMNVEV (reference sequence). Primers included in the PCR were 60 Vbeta and 13 Jbeta primers. The table came from immunoSEQ multiplex PCR; TCRdb's copy has only in-frame clones and leaves some out. The sample carries around 150,000 clones, roughly 77% recorded once. The gene calls are TRBV27 and TRBJ2-1; the match to TRBD2 covers 7 bases. The sequenced material came from PBMCs. This receptor was taken from a man between 18 and 35 years old in good health and CMV-seropositive. The CDR3 is CASSPRTRISNEQFF. CDR3 nucleotides: TGTGCCAGCAGCCCTAGGACTAGAATTTCCAATGAGCAGTTCTTC.